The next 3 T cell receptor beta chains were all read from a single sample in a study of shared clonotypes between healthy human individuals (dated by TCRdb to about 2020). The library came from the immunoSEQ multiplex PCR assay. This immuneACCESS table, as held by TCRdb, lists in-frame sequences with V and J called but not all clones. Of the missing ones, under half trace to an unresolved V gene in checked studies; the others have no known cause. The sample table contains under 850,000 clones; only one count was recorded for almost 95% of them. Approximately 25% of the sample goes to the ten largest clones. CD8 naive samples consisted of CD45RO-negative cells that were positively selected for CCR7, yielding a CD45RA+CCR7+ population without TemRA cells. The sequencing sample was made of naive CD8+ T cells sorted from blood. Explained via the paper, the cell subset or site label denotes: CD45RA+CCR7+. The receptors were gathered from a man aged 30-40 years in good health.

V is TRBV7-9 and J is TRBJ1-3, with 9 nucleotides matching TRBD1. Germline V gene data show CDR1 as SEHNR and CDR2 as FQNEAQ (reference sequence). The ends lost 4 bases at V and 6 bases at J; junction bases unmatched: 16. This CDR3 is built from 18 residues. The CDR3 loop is CASSWLGAPGQGENTIYF. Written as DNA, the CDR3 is TGTGCCAGCAGCTGGCTGGGGGCCCCGGGACAGGGTGAAAACACCATATATTTT.

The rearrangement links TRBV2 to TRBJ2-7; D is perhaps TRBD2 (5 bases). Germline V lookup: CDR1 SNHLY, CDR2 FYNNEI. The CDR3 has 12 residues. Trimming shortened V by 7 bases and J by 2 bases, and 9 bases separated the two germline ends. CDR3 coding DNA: TGTGCCAGCACTAGCCGCACCTACGAGCAGTACTTC. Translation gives CASTSRTYEQYF.

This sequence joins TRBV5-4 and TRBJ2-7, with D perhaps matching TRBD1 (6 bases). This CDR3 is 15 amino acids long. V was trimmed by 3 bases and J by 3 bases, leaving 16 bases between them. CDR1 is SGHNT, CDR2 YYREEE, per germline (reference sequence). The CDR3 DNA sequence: TGTGCCAGCAGCTGGTGGACAGAGGGAGACTACGAGCAGTACTTC. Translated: CASSWWTEGDYEQYF.